This section outlines one TCR beta chain sequence together with its context. The antigen is not known. TCRdb reprocessed the reads via MiXCR and lists one record per CDR3 protein. The sample lists some 800,000 distinct CDR3 sequences; around 29% were seen once. This entry is derived from a study of T cell repertoires in cytomegalovirus infection. Turning to the study itself: Carrying CMV and the relevant HLA type showed in public TCR beta signatures.

Points from the study as a whole: Using cumulative public TCR beta family frequency, the authors identified those who carried CMV together with the relevant HLA. Dominant in the ex vivo response were TCR beta clonotypes restricted by HLA-C and specific for CMV.

Germline V gene data show CDR1 as MNHEY and CDR2 as SMNVEV (reference sequence). The CDR3 runs 15 residues. Trimming stripped 6 bases from V and 2 bases from J, with 15 bases between. The TCR originated in a human donor in good health (CMV status not recorded). Some clones in this sample may be carry-over from other donors' samples. This chain joins TRBV27 and TRBJ2-3, with D perhaps matching TRBD2 (6 bases). Specimen: cultured CD8+ T cells from PBMCs, collected from culture after CMV antigen stimulation. The CDR3 nucleotides read TGTGCCAGCAGCCCGGGGGTCCTGCCCACAGATACGCAGTATTTT. As protein: CASSPGVLPTDTQYF.